This passage covers 25 T cell receptor beta chains from one sample sequenced in a study of cytomegalovirus exposure and HLA in healthy donors. The protocol was immunoSEQ multiplex PCR, while the TCRdb copy is restricted to in-frame clones and leaves out a portion. The data contain 250,000 or so clones, around nine tenths of them singletons. Sequenced material: PBMCs. These receptors were obtained from a man aged 18-30 years in good health and CMV-seronegative.

This chain joins TRBV18 and TRBJ2-5; 8 positions agree with TRBD1. V dropped 2 bases and J dropped 5; count of bases not matched to a gene: 7. The CDR3 runs to 15 residues. CDR1 is KGHSH and CDR2 is LQKENI in the germline V gene. DNA for the CDR3: TGTGCCAGCTCACCAGGACAGGGACTTGGCGAGACCCAGTACTTC. It translates to CASSPGQGLGETQYF.

The gene calls are TRBV10-1 and TRBJ2-3; the match to TRBD2 covers 7 bases. This CDR3 contains 17 residues. Per germline, CDR1 WNHNN and CDR2 SYGVQD (reference sequence). The J segment lost 1 base and the V segment lost 2 bases, leaving 9 bases of the junction unmatched. DNA for the CDR3: TGCGCCAGCAGTGAGACCATCTTAGCGGGCGGCACAGATACGCAGTATTTT. Amino acid sequence: CASSETILAGGTDTQYF.

V gene TRBV27 combines with J gene TRBJ1-1, with a possible D match to TRBD1 (6 bases). The CDR3 is 14 amino acids. Germline V lookup: CDR1 MNHEY, CDR2 SMNVEV (reference sequence). Trimming took 6 bases from V and 4 from J, leaving 15 bases between them. CDR3 bases: TGTGCCAGCAGACAGGGTGGGGCGGCCACTGAAGCTTTCTTT. Translated, it gives CASRQGGAATEAFF.

This rearrangement joins TRBV6-6 to TRBJ1-6; no clear D. This CDR3 is built from 13 residues. Between the trimmed V and J ends, which lost 8 bases and 7 bases, there was a span of 12 bases. Germline V lookup: CDR1 MNHNY, CDR2 SVGAGI (reference sequence). The CDR3 sequence is CASWRDGNSPLHF. CDR3 bases: TGTGCCAGCTGGCGGGATGGGAATTCACCCCTCCACTTT.

This rearrangement joins TRBV6-1 to TRBJ1-2; no clear D. V shed 5 bases and J shed 4 bases, with 11 bases lying between them. Germline V gene sequence: CDR1 MNHNS, CDR2 SASEGT. This CDR3 region has 13 residues. CDR3 amino acids: CASSLRGAYGYTF. The CDR3, as DNA: TGTGCCAGCAGTCTCCGGGGAGCCTATGGCTACACCTTC.

This clone is a singleton in its sample. The genes are TRBV7-2 and TRBJ2-3; TRBD2 matches 8 bases. The germline V gene encodes CDR1 SGHTA and CDR2 FQGNSA. The CDR3 runs 15 residues. J lost 5 bases, V lost 2 bases, and 6 bases had no gene match. CDR3 protein: CASSLLAGGLDTQYF. The DNA of the CDR3 is TGTGCCAGCAGCTTATTGGCGGGAGGCTTAGATACGCAGTATTTT.

CDR3 coding DNA: TGTGCCAGCAGCCACTTGACAGACCCGAACACTGAAGCTTTCTTT. It yields the protein CASSHLTDPNTEAFF. This chain links TRBV11-2 with TRBJ1-1; D is perhaps TRBD1 (5 bases). Germline lookup yields CDR1 SGHAT and CDR2 FQNNGV. V lost 5 bases to trimming and J lost 1 base, with 14 bases between them. The CDR3 loop spans 15 amino acids.

The rearrangement joins TRBV28 to TRBJ2-7; TRBD1 matches at 9 bases. With 7 bases clipped from V and 5 bases from J, the junction kept 6 bases outside the gene matches. The CDR3 covers 13 residues. Germline V gene lookup returns CDR1 MDHEN and CDR2 SYDVKM. Here the CDR3 reads CASTRDRAHEQYF. CDR3 coding DNA: TGTGCCAGCACGAGGGACAGGGCCCACGAGCAGTACTTC.

The chain joins TRBV6-5 to TRBJ2-7; 8 bases are shared with TRBD1. The germline V gene has CDR1 MNHEY and CDR2 SVGAGI. The CDR3 runs 16 residues. J gave up 4 bases and V 0 bases, and 8 bases lay outside the gene matches. The CDR3 loop is CASSYSFRDRSYEQYF. Written as DNA, the CDR3 is TGTGCCAGCAGTTACTCTTTCCGGGACAGGTCTTACGAGCAGTACTTC.

V and J are TRBV6-5 and TRBJ1-2; a possible D gene is TRBD1 (5 bases). Between the trimmed V and J ends, which lost 5 bases and 8 bases, there was a span of 12 bases. Germline V gives CDR1 MNHEY, CDR2 SVGAGI. This CDR3 is 12 amino acids long. The CDR3 region is CASSTSGNGYTF. The CDR3 DNA reads as TGTGCCAGCAGTACATCAGGGAACGGCTACACCTTC.

The gene calls are TRBV5-1 and TRBJ2-1, with 8 bases fitting TRBD2. The germline CDR1 and CDR2 sequences are SGHRS and YFSETQ. V gave up 9 bases and J gave up 9 bases; unmatched junction bases: 11. This CDR3 has 13 residues. CDR3 sequence reads: CATRQRETAEQFF. In nucleotides, the CDR3 is TGCGCCACCCGGCAGCGGGAGACGGCTGAGCAGTTCTTC.

This sequence joins TRBV7-9 and TRBJ1-1; TRBD1 matches 8 bases. CDR1 and CDR2 (germline): SEHNR, FQNEAQ (reference sequence). The V segment lost 1 base and the J segment 7 bases; nucleotides outside the gene matches: 2. This CDR3 comprises 13 residues. In nucleotides, the CDR3 is TGTGCCAGCAGCTTAGGAGGACAGGGTGAAGCTTTCTTT. Protein product: CASSLGGQGEAFF. The full variable domain, completed using reference TRBV7-9 and TRBJ1-1, is DTGVSQNPRHKITKRGQNVTFRCDPISEHNRLYWYRQTLGQGPEFLTYFQNEAQLEKSRLLSDRFSAERPKGSFSTLEIQRTEQGDSAMYLCASSLGGQGEAFFGQGTRLTVV.

V gene TRBV6-5 combines with J gene TRBJ1-1, with D hard to call. With 2 bases removed from V and 4 bases from J, the gap between germline ends came to 11 bases. CDR1 is MNHEY and CDR2 is SVGAGI in the germline V gene. This CDR3 is built from 14 residues. The CDR3 sequence is CASSYPGESTEAFF. The CDR3 nucleotides are TGTGCCAGCAGTTACCCTGGGGAGTCCACTGAAGCTTTCTTT.

V is TRBV15 and J is TRBJ2-7, with D maybe TRBD1 (6 bases). The CDR3 is 14 amino acids. Germline lookup yields CDR1 LNHNV and CDR2 YYDKDF (reference sequence). Deletions cut 5 bases from V and 4 bases from J, with 15 bases between. The CDR3 loop reads CATSGNRDMYEQYF. In nucleotides, the CDR3 is TGTGCCACCAGCGGTAACAGGGATATGTACGAGCAGTACTTC.

This sequence joins TRBV28 and TRBJ2-3; the D gene is possibly TRBD1 (6 bases). Trimming removed 5 bases from V and 4 bases from J, with 16 bases in between. The CDR3 is 15 residues long. Germline V gene data show CDR1 as MDHEN and CDR2 as SYDVKM. The CDR3 sequence: CASSRAGTRSDTQYF. CDR3 bases: TGTGCCAGCAGTAGGGCAGGGACAAGGTCAGATACGCAGTATTTT.

This clone was seen a single time. The genes are TRBV30 and TRBJ2-5, with TRBD2 matching 13 bases. This CDR3 spans 14 amino acids. J lost 5 bases, V lost 0 bases, and 0 bases had no gene match. CDR1 and CDR2 (germline): GTSNPN, SVGIG (reference sequence). The chain's CDR3 is CAWSVTSGRETQYF. CDR3 coding DNA: TGTGCCTGGAGTGTGACTAGCGGGAGGGAGACCCAGTACTTC. The whole variable domain, remainder taken from reference TRBV30 and TRBJ2-5, is SQTIHQWPATLVQPVGSPLSLECTVEGTSNPNLYWYRQAAGRGLQLLFYSVGIGQISSEVPQNLSASRPQDRQFILSSKKLLLSDSGFYLCAWSVTSGRETQYFGPGTRLLVL.

In DNA, the CDR3 is TGTGCCAGCAGTTCAATAAACAGGCTCTCCTACGAGCAGTACTTC. Its protein is CASSSINRLSYEQYF. J is TRBJ2-7 and V is TRBV27; TRBD1 might be the D (5 bases). This CDR3 comprises 15 residues. Deletions cut 4 bases from V and 0 bases from J, with 13 bases between. CDR1 and CDR2 from the germline V gene are MNHEY and SMNVEV (reference sequence).

The rearrangement joins TRBV29-1 to TRBJ1-2, with a weak D call TRBD1 (5 bases). This CDR3 has 12 amino acids. CDR1 is SQVTM, CDR2 ANQGSEA, per germline. V was pared by 4 bases and J by 4 bases, with 10 bases between. As DNA, the CDR3 is TGCAGCGTTGTCGAAACAGGCTATGGCTACACCTTC. This translates into CSVVETGYGYTF.

The chain recombines TRBV5-4 with TRBJ1-3, with 8 positions matching TRBD1. V lost 5 bases and J lost 3; bases outside the gene matches: 4. Germline V gene lookup returns CDR1 SGHNT and CDR2 YYREEE (reference sequence). The CDR3 length is 14 residues. DNA of the CDR3: TGTGCCAGCAGTCTGACAGGGGTTGGAAACACCATATATTTT. Its protein product is CASSLTGVGNTIYF.

The chain carries TRBV18 and TRBJ1-2, with 10 nucleotides matching TRBD1. The CDR3 is 17 residues long. Germline loops: CDR1 KGHSH, CDR2 LQKENI. V shed 2 bases and J 7 bases; nucleotides not matched to a gene: 13. CDR3 sequence: CASSPSSGTGALVGYTF. CDR3 nucleotide sequence: TGTGCCAGCTCACCATCGTCTGGGACAGGGGCGTTGGTTGGCTACACCTTC.

V is TRBV6-6 and J is TRBJ1-2; TRBD1 agrees at 7 bases. There are 13 residues in the CDR3. Germline assignment: CDR1 MNHNY and CDR2 SVGAGI (reference sequence). V gave up 2 bases and J gave up 7 bases; unmatched junction bases: 4. CDR3 nucleotide sequence: TGTGCCAGCAGTTACGCAGGGGGTCCTGGCTACACCTTC. The encoded protein is CASSYAGGPGYTF.

In DNA, the CDR3 is TGTGCCAGCTCACGTCAAGGCGGAACTTACTACGAGCAGTACTTC. Translated: CASSRQGGTYYEQYF. The rearrangement links TRBV18 to TRBJ2-7, with D hard to call. In germline, CDR1 is KGHSH, CDR2 LQKENI. The CDR3 sequence is 15 residues long. Trimming left V 4 bases short and J 3 bases short, with 16 bases between.

V and J are TRBV5-8 and TRBJ1-3; D is possibly TRBD1 (5 bases). In germline, CDR1 is SGHTS, CDR2 YDEGEE. There are 15 residues in the CDR3. V was pared by 0 bases and J by 4 bases, with 11 bases between. The CDR3 region has the DNA TGTGCCAGCAGCTTGGCGACAGTCTCGGGAAACACCATATATTTT. Its translation is CASSLATVSGNTIYF.

The V and J genes are TRBV19 and TRBJ1-6, with D uncertain. The V gene lost 5 bases and the J gene lost 0 bases, with 8 bases spanning the gap. CDR3 size: 15 residues. Germline V CDR1 and CDR2: LNHDA, SQIVND (reference sequence). CDR3 sequence (DNA): TGTGCCAGTAGTCAGGTGTTCTCCTATAATTCACCCCTCCACTTT. Translation: CASSQVFSYNSPLHF.

V usage is TRBV7-2 and J usage is TRBJ1-5, with a tentative D call TRBD1 (5 bases). Deletions cut 0 bases from V and 9 bases from J, with 15 bases between. This CDR3 has 15 amino acids. CDR1 and CDR2 from the germline V gene are SGHTA and FQGNSA. Written as DNA, the CDR3 is TGTGCCAGCAGCTTAGCGCTTAGCCGCGGGGCGCCCCAGCATTTT. This translates into CASSLALSRGAPQHF.